The TCR beta chain under discussion was sequenced for a study of shared T cell receptors in the human thymus. This table comes from immunoSEQ multiplex PCR, and its TCRdb copy is limited to in-frame clones, with some not included. The sample contains hundreds of thousands of clones, roughly 74% of which appear only once. Germline loops: CDR1 MDHEN, CDR2 SYDVKM. J lost 2 bases, V lost 4 bases, and 4 bases had no gene match. This CDR3 has 14 amino acids. The same sample was also used in a study of human thymus T cells. As that study records: Having corrective surgery for congenital heart defects, healthy Finnish infants were the ones who donated. Surgeons resected thymus tissue during corrective heart surgery. Within thymic and blood repertoires, V and J gene usage appeared to be biased. Among unrelated individuals, related research reported thymic repertoires that overlapped highly.

Sequenced: thymocytes. The chain has TRBV28 and TRBJ2-7, with 8 positions matching TRBD1. The source is a boy in the first two years of life with a congenital heart defect. CDR3 protein: CASSSGQVTYEQYF. In DNA form, the CDR3 reads TGTGCCAGCAGTTCGGGACAGGTAACCTACGAGCAGTACTTC.